The 17 T cell receptor beta chains below were found in one sample sequenced in a study of vaccination and CD4 T cells after COVID-19. These receptors' antigens are unknown. Researchers used the Oncomine TCR Beta short-read assay to sequence DNA from cultured CD4+ T cells. TCRdb re-analysed the PCR reads in MiXCR, keeping a single row per CDR3 protein. The data contain fewer than 14,000 distinct CDR3 sequences, roughly 41% of them singletons. Documented treatment: roughly 11-day PBMC culture with coronavirus spike peptide pools or control peptides (ViraFEST assay). Here the sequenced sample was CD4+ T cells from blood, cultured in vitro, taken after SARS-CoV-2 vaccination. Receptor source: a human donor who had recovered from COVID-19.

In this sample, this clonotype turned up a few times. The V call is TRBV20-1, the J call TRBJ2-3; tentative D call: TRBD2 (6 bases). Trimming shortened V by 0 bases and J by 2 bases, and 15 bases separated the two germline ends. The CDR3 is made up of 16 amino acids. Germline CDR1 is DFQATT and CDR2 is SNEGSKA (reference sequence). CDR3 region: CSARDPLRDTTDTQYF. CDR3 nucleotides: TGCAGTGCTAGAGACCCTTTGCGGGATACCACAGATACGCAGTATTTT.

The J gene is TRBJ1-2, the V gene TRBV21-1; the listed D gene, TRBD1, was not tested against the DNA. TRBV21-1 is given as a pseudogene. The CDR3 totals 21 residues. CDR3 coding DNA: TGTGCCAGCAGCAAAAGGGAGAACCCGGGAGGACAGAAGTGGGGTAACTATGGCTACACCTTC. The encoded protein is CASSKRENPGGQKWGNYGYTF.

V and J are TRBV7-3 and TRBJ2-1; 7 nucleotides align to TRBD2. This CDR3 contains 14 residues. The germline V gene has CDR1 SGHTA and CDR2 FQGTGA. The trim removed 6 bases at V and 1 base at J, leaving 3 bases unmatched. The CDR3 region is CASRASGSYNEQFF. The CDR3, as DNA: TGTGCCAGCAGGGCTAGCGGTTCCTACAATGAGCAGTTCTTC.

The CDR3 region is CASYLRGAASSYNSPLHF. The CDR3, as DNA: TGTGCCAGCTACCTCAGAGGGGCGGCTAGCTCCTATAATTCACCCCTCCACTTT. This chain joins TRBV2 and TRBJ1-6; maybe TRBD1 (5 bases). V lost 8 bases to trimming and J lost 0 bases, with 20 bases between them. This CDR3 has 18 amino acids. Germline V gives CDR1 SNHLY, CDR2 FYNNEI.

This clonotype was seen a handful of times. The gene calls are TRBV27 and TRBJ2-1, with 16 bases aligning to TRBD2. Trimming removed 6 bases from V and 9 bases from J; junction bases left unmatched: 5. Germline V gene data show CDR1 as MNHEY and CDR2 as SMNVEV (reference sequence). The CDR3 runs 15 residues. CDR3 DNA: TGTGCCAGCAGCCTGGGACTAGCGGGAGGGGGTGAGCAGTTCTTC. Its protein product is CASSLGLAGGGEQFF.

This chain uses TRBV18 with TRBJ1-6; a possible D gene is TRBD1 (5 bases). This CDR3 region has 16 residues. The germline gives CDR1 KGHSH, CDR2 LQKENI. V lost 3 bases, J lost 11 bases, and 20 bases lay in between. This CDR3 is CASSPAAGGVSTPLHF. CDR3 in DNA: TGTGCCAGCTCACCTGCGGCCGGGGGAGTCTCGACACCCCTCCACTTT.

This chain links TRBV28 with TRBJ2-7, with D perhaps matching TRBD1 or TRBD2 (5 bases each). Trimming removed 6 bases at V and 0 bases at J, with 15 bases between. The length of the CDR3 is 15 residues. Germline-derived CDR1 and CDR2 are MDHEN and SYDVKM. The CDR3 protein is CASRGLGVRSYEQYF. CDR3 sequence (DNA): TGTGCCAGCAGAGGGCTGGGGGTCCGCTCCTACGAGCAGTACTTC.

This clonotype is labeled large. The rearrangement uses TRBV7-2 and TRBJ1-2; 8 bases fit TRBD1. Germline values: CDR1 SGHTA, CDR2 FQGNSA. V shed 1 base and J 5 bases; nucleotides not matched to a gene: 6. The CDR3 consists of 15 residues. The CDR3 region is CASSLGAGGLYGYTF. Here the CDR3 DNA reads TGTGCCAGCAGCTTAGGGGCAGGGGGCTTGTATGGCTACACCTTC. The entire variable domain, with the rest obtained from reference TRBV7-2 and TRBJ1-2, is as follows: GAGVSQSPSNKVTEKGKDVELRCDPISGHTALYWYRQSLGQGLEFLIYFQGNSAPDKSGLPSDRFSAERTGGSVSTLTIQRTQQEDSAVYLCASSLGAGGLYGYTFGSGTRLTVV.

J is TRBJ1-1 and V is TRBV5-6, with TRBD1 identical over 11 bases. The CDR3 consists of 16 residues. V lost 2 bases and J lost 1; bases outside the gene matches: 4. Germline V gives CDR1 SGHDT, CDR2 YYEEEE. The CDR3 nucleotides read TGTGCCAGCAGCTTCTTCGGGACAGGGGGGAACACTGAAGCTTTCTTT. The encoded protein is CASSFFGTGGNTEAFF.

The chain carries TRBV7-2 and TRBJ2-6; 7 bases are a match to TRBD1. Germline V gives CDR1 SGHTA, CDR2 FQGNSA. Trimming took 5 bases from V and 2 from J; bases not matched to a gene: 9. This CDR3 is 17 amino acids long. Here the CDR3 reads CASSPSGQVAGANVLTF. The CDR3 DNA reads TGTGCCAGCAGCCCAAGCGGACAGGTCGCTGGGGCCAACGTCCTGACTTTC.

The CDR3 reads CASAKGDRLWGGYTF. The CDR3 bases are TGTGCCAGCGCTAAAGGGGACAGGCTCTGGGGTGGCTACACCTTC. V and J are TRBV6-1 and TRBJ1-2; 8 nucleotides match TRBD1. V trimming: 8 bases; J trimming: 7 bases; junction bases outside the gene matches: 15. The germline V gene has CDR1 MNHNS and CDR2 SASEGT. This CDR3 is 15 amino acids long.

This chain joins TRBV20-1 and TRBJ1-5; D perhaps matches TRBD1 (5 bases). Germline assignment: CDR1 DFQATT and CDR2 SNEGSKA (reference sequence). CDR3 length: 15 amino acids. CDR3 bases: TGCAGCGCCCGAAAGGCCGACAGTCACAATCAGCCCCAGCATTTT. Its translation: CSARKADSHNQPQHF.

A few counts support this clonotype. The chain has TRBV6-5 and TRBJ1-5; 8 bases agree with TRBD1. The CDR3 has 15 residues. With V trimmed by 2 bases and J by 0 bases, 0 bases remained unmatched. Germline assignment: CDR1 MNHEY and CDR2 SVGAGI. Written as DNA, the CDR3 is TGTGCCAGCAGTTACGGACAGGGTAGCAATCAGCCCCAGCATTTT. This codes for CASSYGQGSNQPQHF.

The chain joins TRBV7-2 to TRBJ2-2; 14 positions agree with TRBD2. The CDR3 sequence is 16 residues long. Trimming took 5 bases from V and 4 from J; bases not matched to a gene: 3. From germline, CDR1 is SGHTA and CDR2 FQGNSA. The CDR3 bases are TGTGCCAGCAGCACAGGACTAGCGGGAGGCACCGGGGAGCTGTTTTTT. It codes for CASSTGLAGGTGELFF.

The J gene is TRBJ2-1, the V gene TRBV20-1; no firm D call. This CDR3 is built from 13 residues. Germline lookup yields CDR1 DFQATT and CDR2 SNEGSKA (reference sequence). V was pared by 3 bases and J by 9 bases, with 15 bases between. The CDR3 loop is CSASSSSLGEQFF. The CDR3 DNA reads as TGCAGTGCTAGCAGTAGCAGCCTCGGTGAGCAGTTCTTC.

This chain links TRBV2 with TRBJ1-1; D is possibly TRBD1 (5 bases). The V end was cut by 7 bases, the J end by 4 bases, with 22 bases between. CDR1 is SNHLY, CDR2 FYNNEI, per germline. The CDR3 covers 16 residues. The CDR3 loop reads CASKGQGRTEFTEAFF. The DNA of the CDR3 is TGTGCCAGCAAGGGGCAGGGCCGAACTGAGTTCACTGAAGCTTTCTTT.

V and J are TRBV7-3 and TRBJ2-1, with 9 bases identical to TRBD2. V shed 2 bases and J 9 bases; nucleotides not matched to a gene: 5. Looked up from germline, CDR1 is SGHTA and CDR2 is FQGTGA. This CDR3 spans 14 amino acids. The CDR3 is CASSLQREAGEQFF. As DNA, the CDR3 is TGTGCCAGCAGCTTACAGCGGGAGGCTGGTGAGCAGTTCTTC.